This T cell receptor (beta chain) was found in a study of T cells in Graves' hyperthyroidism and ophthalmopathy. Study observations and caveats: Most thyroid clonotypes that were expanded above 0.001 also turned up in blood. Progression to ophthalmopathy was predicted a median of 6.5 months early.

Researchers amplified the TCR beta CDR3 regions from RNA transcripts. Primed by the HTBI set, a first-round RT-PCR was run on the TCR CDR3. TCRdb independently ran MiXCR on the multiplex PCR reads; one entry per CDR3 protein. Counted here are 450,000 to 550,000 distinct CDR3 sequences, roughly 24% occurring once; the ten biggest clones make up 11%. This clonotype showed up many times. Its antigen is still unknown. CDR3 size: 15 residues. The germline V gene has CDR1 SGHRS and CDR2 YFSETQ. Deletions cut 3 bases from V and 2 bases from J, with 15 bases between. Exclusion followed for patients with uncontrolled infection, other autoimmune disease, pregnancy or lactation. Diagnoses rested on clinical symptoms, serum thyroxine and TRAb, thyroid ultrasound and orbital computed tomography.

This sequence was found in a woman between 25 and 40 years old with Graves' ophthalmopathy. Sequencing input: blood. The chain is built from TRBV5-1 and TRBJ2-7; tentative D call: TRBD1 (6 bases). CDR3 DNA: TGCGCCAGCAGCTCTAAACAGGGATGGGCCTACGAGCAGTACTTC. The encoded protein is CASSSKQGWAYEQYF.